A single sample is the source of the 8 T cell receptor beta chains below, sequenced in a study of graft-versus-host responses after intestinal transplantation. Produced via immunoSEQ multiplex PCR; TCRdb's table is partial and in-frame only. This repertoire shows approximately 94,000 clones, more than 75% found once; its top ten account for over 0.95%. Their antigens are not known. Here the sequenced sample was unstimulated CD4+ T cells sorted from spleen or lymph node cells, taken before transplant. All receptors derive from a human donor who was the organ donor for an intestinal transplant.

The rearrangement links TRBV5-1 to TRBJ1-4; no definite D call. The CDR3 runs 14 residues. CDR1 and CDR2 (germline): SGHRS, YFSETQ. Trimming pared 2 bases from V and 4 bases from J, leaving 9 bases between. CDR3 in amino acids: CASSFGRHNEKLFF. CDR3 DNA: TGCGCCAGCAGCTTTGGGAGACATAATGAAAAACTGTTTTTT.

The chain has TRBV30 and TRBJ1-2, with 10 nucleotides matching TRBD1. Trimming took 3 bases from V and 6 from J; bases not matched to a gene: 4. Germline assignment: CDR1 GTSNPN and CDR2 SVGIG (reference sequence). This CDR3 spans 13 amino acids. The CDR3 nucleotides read TGTGCCTGGAGGAGACAGGGGGCCGATGGCTACACCTTC. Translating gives CAWRRQGADGYTF.

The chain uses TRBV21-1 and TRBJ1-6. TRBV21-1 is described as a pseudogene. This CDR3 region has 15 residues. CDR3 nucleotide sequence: TGTGCCAGCAGCAAAACCCCGGGGGGGGGTTCACCCCTCCACTTT. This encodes CASSKTPGGGSPLHF.

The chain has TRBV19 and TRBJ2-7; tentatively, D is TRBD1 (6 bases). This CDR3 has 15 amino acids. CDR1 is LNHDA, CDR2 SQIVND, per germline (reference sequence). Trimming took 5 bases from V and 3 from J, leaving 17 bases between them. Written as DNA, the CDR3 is TGTGCCAGTAGTCCGCAACAGGGAAGTGGCTACGAGCAGTACTTC. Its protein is CASSPQQGSGYEQYF. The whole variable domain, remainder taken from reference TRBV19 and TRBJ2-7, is DGGITQSPKYLFRKEGQNVTLSCEQNLNHDAMYWYRQDPGQGLRLIYYSQIVNDFQKGDIAEGYSVSREKKESFPLTVTSAQKNPTAFYLCASSPQQGSGYEQYFGPGTRLTVT.

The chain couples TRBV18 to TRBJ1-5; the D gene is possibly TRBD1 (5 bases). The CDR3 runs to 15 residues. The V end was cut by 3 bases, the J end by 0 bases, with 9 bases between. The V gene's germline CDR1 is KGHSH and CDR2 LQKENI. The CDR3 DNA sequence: TGTGCCAGCTCACCGTCGGGGGGTAGCAATCAGCCCCAGCATTTT. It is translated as CASSPSGGSNQPQHF.

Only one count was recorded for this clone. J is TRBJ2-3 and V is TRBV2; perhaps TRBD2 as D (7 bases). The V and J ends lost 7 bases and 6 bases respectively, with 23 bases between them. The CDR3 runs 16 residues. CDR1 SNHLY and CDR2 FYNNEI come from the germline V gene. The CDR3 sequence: CASIRPWPGGRDTQYF. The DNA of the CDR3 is TGTGCCAGCATCCGCCCATGGCCGGGGGGCCGGGATACGCAGTATTTT.

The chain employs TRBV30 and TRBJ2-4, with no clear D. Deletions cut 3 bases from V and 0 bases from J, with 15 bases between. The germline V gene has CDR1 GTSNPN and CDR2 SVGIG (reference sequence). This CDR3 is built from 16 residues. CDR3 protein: CAWSQNPVIAKNIQYF. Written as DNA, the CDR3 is TGTGCCTGGAGCCAAAATCCCGTCATAGCCAAAAACATTCAGTACTTC.

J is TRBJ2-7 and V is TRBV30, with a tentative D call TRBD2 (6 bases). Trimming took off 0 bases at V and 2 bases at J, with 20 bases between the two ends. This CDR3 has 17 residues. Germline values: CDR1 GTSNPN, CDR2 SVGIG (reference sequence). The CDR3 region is CAWSVNEFGGPAYEQYF. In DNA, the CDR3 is TGTGCCTGGAGTGTAAACGAATTCGGGGGACCCGCCTACGAGCAGTACTTC.